Following are 22 T cell receptor beta chains from one sample sequenced in a study of T cells expressing NK-cell markers. TCRdb reprocessed the 5' RACE reads and reports one entry per CDR3 protein, with no DNA. The table counts approximately 150,000 distinct CDR3 sequences; approximately 12% lies in the top ten. Sequencing input: blood T cells: a sorted CD56 or NKG2C T cell subset, CD4+ or CD8+ T cells, or bulk PBMC T cells (not recorded which). These TCRs come from a man between 18 and 29 years old in good health.

The rearrangement joins TRBV7-9 to TRBJ2-5. The CDR3 has 15 amino acids. Germline-derived CDR1 and CDR2 are SEHNR and FQNEAQ (reference sequence). CDR3 loop: CASRQASGLQETQYF.

V and J are TRBV6-5 and TRBJ2-3; TCRdb reports TRBD2, a call that lacks DNA to check it against. Germline V lookup: CDR1 MNHEY, CDR2 SVGAGI. The CDR3 runs 18 residues. The CDR3 spells CASSSSYSGRAHTDTQYF.

This sequence joins TRBV5-6 and TRBJ2-1; TCRdb designates TRBD2, a call that cannot be tested without DNA. This CDR3 contains 15 residues. The germline CDR1 and CDR2 sequences are SGHDT and YYEEEE. CDR3 residues: CASSLEADQYNEQFF. The whole variable domain, filled in from reference TRBV5-6 and TRBJ2-1, reads DAGVTQSPTHLIKTRGQQVTLRCSPKSGHDTVSWYQQALGQGPQFIFQYYEEEERQRGNFPDRFSGHQFPNYSSELNVNALLLGDSALYLCASSLEADQYNEQFFGPGTRLTVL.

V is TRBV11-2 and J is TRBJ2-5; TCRdb proposes TRBD1, but this gene call is untestable without DNA. Germline CDR1 reads SGHAT; CDR2 reads FQNNGV. The CDR3 length is 12 residues. CDR3 loop: CASRWGQETQYF.

V is TRBV29-1 and J is TRBJ2-7; the D call of TRBD2 rests on TCRdb alone, since no DNA is present to check it. Germline V CDR1 and CDR2: SQVTM, ANQGSEA. This CDR3 is built from 16 residues. The CDR3 sequence is CSVEESDRGEIYEQYF.

The rearrangement links TRBV11-1 to TRBJ1-6; TCRdb names TRBD1, which stays unverified in the absence of DNA. CDR3 length equals 20 residues. CDR1 and CDR2 (germline): SGHAT, FQDESV (reference sequence). The CDR3 is CASSADAGTGALLWNSPLHF.

The CDR3 sequence is CASSLGYENIQYF. The V and J genes are TRBV5-1 and TRBJ2-4. This CDR3 is 13 amino acids long. Per the germline V gene, CDR1 is SGHRS and CDR2 is YFSETQ.

The rearrangement links TRBV7-9 to TRBJ2-7; TCRdb's assignment of TRBD1 cannot be checked, as there is no DNA. The CDR3 is made up of 16 amino acids. The germline gives CDR1 SEHNR, CDR2 FQNEAQ (reference sequence). This CDR3 reads CASSYLRQGVTYEQYF.

This rearrangement joins TRBV12-3 or TRBV12-4 to TRBJ1-4; as DNA is missing, the TRBD1 call by TCRdb cannot be tested. CDR3 length: 15 amino acids. The CDR3 spells CASSYTAEGHEKLFF.

The chain couples TRBV18 to TRBJ2-7; the TCRdb D gene call, TRBD1, has no DNA to confirm it. Germline V gene sequence: CDR1 KGHSH, CDR2 LQKENI. The CDR3 spans 16 residues. CDR3 sequence reads: CASSPVPGQDSYEQYF. The full variable domain, its missing parts supplied by reference TRBV18 and TRBJ2-7, is NAGVMQNPRHLVRRRGQEARLRCSPMKGHSHVYWYRQLPEEGLKFMVYLQKENIIDESGMPKERFSAEFPKEGPSILRIQQVVRGDSAAYFCASSPVPGQDSYEQYFGPGTRLTVT.

The chain has TRBV29-1 and TRBJ2-1. Germline V gene sequence: CDR1 SQVTM, CDR2 ANQGSEA. The CDR3 covers 12 residues. CDR3 region: CSVEILYNEQFF.

The rearrangement joins TRBV11-3 to TRBJ1-1; the D gene TCRdb calls, TRBD1, cannot be checked with no DNA. This CDR3 contains 15 residues. Germline V gives CDR1 SGHNT, CDR2 YENEEA. CDR3: CASSLASTGTTEAFF. Looking up the rest from reference TRBV11-3 and TRBJ1-1 gives the full variable domain: EAGVVQSPRYKIIEKKQPVAFWCNPISGHNTLYWYLQNLGQGPELLIRYENEEAVDDSQLPKDRFSAERLKGVDSTLKIQPAELGDSAVYLCASSLASTGTTEAFFGQGTRLTVV.

CDR3 sequence reads: CASRQDSLGWYEQYF. The chain recombines TRBV7-2 with TRBJ2-7; as DNA is missing, the TRBD1 call by TCRdb cannot be tested. The CDR3 length is 15 residues. Germline V gene data show CDR1 as SGHTA and CDR2 as FQGNSA.

V and J are TRBV7-9 and TRBJ2-7; no DNA is available, so the TRBD1 call from TCRdb remains unchecked. The germline V gene has CDR1 SEHNR and CDR2 FQNEAQ (reference sequence). The CDR3 is 14 amino acids. The CDR3 loop reads CASSPPEFSYEQYF.

The V call is TRBV11-2, the J call TRBJ2-1; TCRdb returns TRBD2, unconfirmable since there is no DNA. Germline CDR1 and CDR2: SGHAT and FQNNGV. The CDR3 spans 17 residues. CDR3 residues: CASSLDRPSGLYNEQFF.

V is TRBV7-7 and J is TRBJ2-3. This CDR3 contains 13 residues. Germline V gene lookup returns CDR1 SSHAT and CDR2 FNYEAQ (reference sequence). The CDR3 loop reads CASSRDPLDTQYF. The whole variable domain, remainder taken from reference TRBV7-7 and TRBJ2-3, is GAGVSQSPRYKVTKRGQDVTLRCDPISSHATLYWYQQALGQGPEFLTYFNYEAQPDKSGLPSDRFSAERPEGSISTLTIQRTEQRDSAMYRCASSRDPLDTQYFGPGTRLTVL.

CDR3 amino acids: CASSQSLRVDEQFF. The chain has TRBV3-1 and TRBJ2-1. Germline V gene sequence: CDR1 LGHDT, CDR2 YNNKEL (reference sequence). CDR3 length: 14 amino acids.

The chain couples TRBV10-3 to TRBJ1-1. Germline-derived CDR1 and CDR2 are ENHRY and SYGVKD. This CDR3 contains 14 residues. The CDR3 region is CAISEFVAGREAFF.

The CDR3: CASSETSGIGNEQFF. The chain carries TRBV5-1 and TRBJ2-1; the D call of TRBD2 rests on TCRdb alone, since no DNA is present to check it. CDR3 length equals 15 residues. CDR1 and CDR2 from the germline V gene are SGHRS and YFSETQ. The full variable domain, completed using reference TRBV5-1 and TRBJ2-1, is KAGVTQTPRYLIKTRGQQVTLSCSPISGHRSVSWYQQTPGQGLQFLFEYFSETQRNKGNFPGRFSGRQFSNSRSEMNVSTLELGDSALYLCASSETSGIGNEQFFGPGTRLTVL.

This chain joins TRBV7-8 and TRBJ2-5; TCRdb lists TRBD2, though no DNA is available to test this call. The CDR3 runs to 17 residues. Germline V gives CDR1 SGHVS, CDR2 FQNEAQ. CDR3 protein: CASSLDVSGGPGETQYF.

The chain combines TRBV19 with TRBJ1-1; TCRdb indicates TRBD1, and absent DNA this call remains unverified. Looked up from germline, CDR1 is LNHDA and CDR2 is SQIVND (reference sequence). This CDR3 spans 13 amino acids. This chain's CDR3 is CASSAGMNTEAFF.

The gene calls are TRBV6-5 and TRBJ2-1. Germline V gives CDR1 MNHEY, CDR2 SVGAGI. The CDR3 covers 13 residues. CDR3 sequence: CASSYGFDNEQFF.